This T cell receptor beta chain was recorded in a study of cytomegalovirus exposure and HLA in healthy donors. Study as a whole: It was reported in a later analysis that the 90 to 150 validation repertoires used the same platform as the approximately 690 first-cohort repertoires.

General study points: There were a few CMV-associated chains whose specificity for CMV antigens was confirmed in vitro. The study recorded over 150 TCR beta chains that were cytomegalovirus-associated. Subsequent analysis revealed that first-cohort TCR clusters tended to co-occur in the roughly 120 validation repertoires.

Germline V gives CDR1 MDHEN, CDR2 SYDVKM. This CDR3 contains 17 residues. Trimming removed 6 bases from V and 4 bases from J; junction bases left unmatched: 9. Worth noting for this clone: The antigen is unknown.

Measured with immunoSEQ multiplex PCR; TCRdb has only the in-frame clones, and not every one. This table has over 85,000 clones, approximately 84% appearing once. The chain is built from TRBV28 and TRBJ2-6; TRBD1 matches 10 bases. The clonotype comes from a woman aged 18-29 years in good health and CMV-seropositive. The sequencing input was PBMCs. The CDR3 loop is CASSPGQGKSGANVLTF. CDR3 DNA: TGTGCCAGCAGCCCGGGACAGGGGAAATCGGGGGCCAACGTCCTGACTTTC.